This entry concerns a single TCR beta chain. The antigen remains unidentified. The sample belongs to a study of beta chain features in type 1 diabetes. Overall study context: Examined across all samples were about 110 million sorted cells.

V lost 5 bases and J 6 bases, leaving 14 bases between the germline ends. The CDR3 length is 14 residues. Per germline, CDR1 SGHTA and CDR2 FQGNSA. Study conclusions and caveats: PCR might preferentially amplify shorter templates, equally in patients and controls. Type 1 diabetes patients showed fewer insertions and more deletions at VDJ junctions. Shorter TCRB CDR3s, moderately but significantly so, marked every one of the four CD4+ subsets in Type 1 diabetes patients.

The investigators reverse transcribed all of the isolated RNA, so they sequenced expressed TCRB transcripts. Reads from naive, central memory and regulatory T cell samples averaged around 3.5 million. TCRdb keeps only in-frame clones here, not all; method: immunoSEQ multiplex PCR. The sample carries some 370,000 clones, 8.5% to 10% recorded once. This TCR was sampled from a young man with type 1 diabetes. The material sequenced was central memory CD4+ T cells from blood. The chain carries TRBV7-2 and TRBJ2-1; D is unclear. The CDR3, as DNA: TGTGCCAGCAGCATTGGTATAAGGTCCAATGAGCAGTTCTTC. It codes for CASSIGIRSNEQFF.